This passage covers 2 T cell receptor beta chains from one sample sequenced in a study of human T cells and chemical hapten exposure. TCRdb fed the RACE reads into MiXCR, producing one record per CDR3 protein. Among a few hundred thousand distinct CDR3 sequences listed, about 6% were seen once. Documented time point: patch test 2, 6 weeks after DPC sensitization. Specified treatment: therapeutic diphenylcyclopropenone sensitization with weekly scalp DPC. The source was whole blood, collected in connection with sensitization to the hapten diphenylcyclopropenone (DPC). The origin of the receptors is a young woman with alopecia areata. Some clones in this sample may be carry-over from other donors' samples.

This clonotype was observed at least ten times. The chain carries TRBV29-1 and TRBJ1-5, with D possibly being TRBD1 (5 bases). The CDR3 has 14 residues. V dropped 6 bases and J dropped 2 bases, with 14 bases sitting between them. Germline V lookup: CDR1 SQVTM, CDR2 ANQGSEA. The CDR3 bases are TGCAGCGTCGCGGACAATTCCGGCAATCAGCCCCAGCATTTT. Translating it yields CSVADNSGNQPQHF. Combining the CDR3 with reference TRBV29-1 and TRBJ1-5 gives the whole variable domain SAVISQKPSRDICQRGTSLTIQCQVDSQVTMMFWYRQQPGQSLTLIATANQGSEATYESGFVIDKFPISRPNLTFSTLTVSNMSPEDSSIYLCSVADNSGNQPQHFGDGTRLSIL.

The CDR3 sequence: CASSLGRVYEQFF. CDR3 nucleotides: TGTGCCAGCAGCTTAGGCAGGGTGTATGAGCAGTTCTTC. This chain links TRBV11-3 with TRBJ2-1, with D perhaps TRBD1 (5 bases). Trimming shortened V by 1 base and J by 8 bases, and 9 bases separated the two germline ends. CDR1 and CDR2 (germline): SGHNT, YENEEA. This CDR3 contains 13 residues.